The next 21 T cell receptor beta chains were all read from a single sample in a study of beta chain features in type 1 diabetes. Study observations and caveats: When Type 1 diabetes patients were examined, their TCRB CDR3s proved moderately but significantly shorter in all four CD4+ subsets.

Expressed TCRB transcripts were sequenced after all isolated RNA was converted to cDNA. Assay used: immunoSEQ multiplex PCR; TCRdb lists only in-frame clones, some missing. The table has approximately 730,000 clones, 10% to 15% seen once; the top ten hold approximately 0.022%. Antigens for these TCRs are unknown. Sequencing was performed on naive CD4+ T cells from blood. The receptors here all came from a man aged 18 to 30 with type 1 diabetes.

The chain has TRBV10-3 and TRBJ2-1; 9 nucleotides match TRBD2. V trimming: 7 bases; J trimming: 10 bases; junction bases outside the gene matches: 14. This CDR3 has 15 amino acids. Per germline, CDR1 ENHRY and CDR2 SYGVKD. The CDR3 loop reads CAIMSPGMLAGEQFF. The CDR3 nucleotides read TGTGCCATCATGTCCCCCGGTATGCTAGCGGGGGAGCAGTTCTTC.

In this sample, this clone turned up a few times. The V call is TRBV2, the J call TRBJ2-7; D gene ambiguous. Germline V gives CDR1 SNHLY, CDR2 FYNNEI. Trimming shortened V by 5 bases and J by 3 bases, and 11 bases separated the two germline ends. The CDR3 runs 13 residues. The CDR3 sequence: CASSPPSLYEQYF. The CDR3 DNA reads TGTGCCAGCAGTCCTCCGTCCCTCTACGAGCAGTACTTC.

This clone came up a few times. The J gene is TRBJ1-3, the V gene TRBV9; D ambiguous. V was cut by 2 bases and J by 3 bases, with 9 bases left in between. From germline, CDR1 is SGDLS and CDR2 YYNGEE. The CDR3 is 14 residues long. The CDR3 spells CASSVSGFGNTIYF. Here the CDR3 DNA reads TGTGCCAGCAGCGTCTCGGGGTTTGGAAACACCATATATTTT. Variable domain in full (rest from reference TRBV9 and TRBJ1-3): DSGVTQTPKHLITATGQRVTLRCSPRSGDLSVYWYQQSLDQGLQFLIQYYNGEERAKGNILERFSAQQFPDLHSELNLSSLELGDSALYFCASSVSGFGNTIYFGEGSWLTVV.

Turning to this clone: This sample also contains other DNA sequences that code for the same CDR3. The chain recombines TRBV5-1 with TRBJ2-6, with D hard to call. The length of the CDR3 is 14 residues. Germline CDR1 and CDR2: SGHRS and YFSETQ. V was pared by 2 bases and J by 0 bases, with 3 bases between. This CDR3 is CASSFASGANVLTF. The DNA of the CDR3 is TGCGCCAGCAGCTTCGCCTCTGGGGCCAACGTCCTGACTTTC.

This clone was found a few times. The chain has TRBV5-4 and TRBJ2-5; 11 bases map to TRBD2. The CDR3 loop spans 14 amino acids. V lost 4 bases and J lost 5; bases outside the gene matches: 4. The V gene's germline CDR1 is SGHNT and CDR2 YYREEE (reference sequence). This CDR3 reads CASSQTSGAETQYF. CDR3 DNA: TGTGCCAGCAGCCAGACTAGCGGGGCGGAGACCCAGTACTTC.

V and J are TRBV6-7 and TRBJ1-5; D is undetermined. TRBV6-7 is designated an ORF whose function remains uncertain. This CDR3 has 12 amino acids. Trimming took off 3 bases at V and 4 bases at J, with 4 bases between the two ends. CDR3 sequence: CASSYGNQPQHF. In nucleotides, the CDR3 is TGTGCCAGCAGTTATGGGAATCAGCCCCAGCATTTT.

This rearrangement joins TRBV7-2 to TRBJ1-2; the D gene is possibly TRBD1 (6 bases). V was shortened by 7 bases and J by 4 bases, with 16 bases between the two germline ends. Per germline, CDR1 SGHTA and CDR2 FQGNSA. This CDR3 is 14 amino acids long. CDR3 nucleotide sequence: TGTGCCAGCACCCCCCGGACAGCGAGCTATGGCTACACCTTC. The encoded protein is CASTPRTASYGYTF. Drawing the rest from reference TRBV7-2 and TRBJ1-2, the complete variable domain is GAGVSQSPSNKVTEKGKDVELRCDPISGHTALYWYRQSLGQGLEFLIYFQGNSAPDKSGLPSDRFSAERTGGSVSTLTIQRTQQEDSAVYLCASTPRTASYGYTFGSGTRLTVV.

This clone was counted between two and nine times. The V gene is TRBV7-9, the J gene TRBJ2-2; 10 positions agree with TRBD1. The CDR3 sequence is 16 residues long. V lost 4 bases, J lost 1 base, and 3 bases stayed unmatched. Per germline, CDR1 SEHNR and CDR2 FQNEAQ (reference sequence). The CDR3 region has the DNA TGTGCCAGCAGCTCCCGGGACAGGGGGAACACCGGGGAGCTGTTTTTT. This codes for CASSSRDRGNTGELFF. Drawing the rest from reference TRBV7-9 and TRBJ2-2, the complete variable domain is DTGVSQNPRHKITKRGQNVTFRCDPISEHNRLYWYRQTLGQGPEFLTYFQNEAQLEKSRLLSDRFSAERPKGSFSTLEIQRTEQGDSAMYLCASSSRDRGNTGELFFGEGSRLTVL.

The CDR3 region has the DNA TGTGCCTGGAGTGTACTCTGGGAGCAGTACTTC. This gives the protein CAWSVLWEQYF. This chain joins TRBV30 and TRBJ2-7; D not certain. The germline CDR1 and CDR2 sequences are GTSNPN and SVGIG (reference sequence). The CDR3 is 11 residues long. V lost 0 bases and J 7 bases, leaving 7 bases between the germline ends. Full variable domain (rest looked up from reference TRBV30 and TRBJ2-7): SQTIHQWPATLVQPVGSPLSLECTVEGTSNPNLYWYRQAAGRGLQLLFYSVGIGQISSEVPQNLSASRPQDRQFILSSKKLLLSDSGFYLCAWSVLWEQYFGPGTRLTVT.

The chain has TRBV28 and TRBJ2-1; TRBD1 matches at 7 bases. This CDR3 has 16 amino acids. Looked up from germline, CDR1 is MDHEN and CDR2 is SYDVKM. With V trimmed by 6 bases and J by 6 bases, 14 bases remained unmatched. CDR3 amino acids: CASSSRGKYRGNEQFF. The CDR3 DNA reads TGTGCCAGCAGCAGCCGAGGGAAGTACAGGGGCAATGAGCAGTTCTTC.

This clone was seen more than once but under ten times. The chain uses TRBV5-4 and TRBJ2-7; D remains ambiguous. The CDR3 spans 11 residues. Trimming stripped 0 bases from V and 6 bases from J, with 4 bases between. Germline V gene sequence: CDR1 SGHNT, CDR2 YYREEE (reference sequence). CDR3: CASSLEREQYF. The CDR3 DNA reads TGTGCCAGCAGCTTGGAGCGCGAGCAGTACTTC.

The chain joins TRBV2 to TRBJ1-5; the match to TRBD1 covers 8 bases. Looked up from germline, CDR1 is SNHLY and CDR2 is FYNNEI. The CDR3 contains 14 residues. Unmatched junction bases numbered 3, after V lost 4 bases and J lost 4 bases. CDR3 loop: CASSGRTGNQPQHF. Here the CDR3 DNA reads TGTGCCAGCAGTGGAAGGACAGGGAATCAGCCCCAGCATTTT. Drawing the rest from reference TRBV2 and TRBJ1-5, the complete variable domain is EPEVTQTPSHQVTQMGQEVILRCVPISNHLYFYWYRQILGQKVEFLVSFYNNEISEKSEIFDDQFSVERPDGSNFTLKIRSTKLEDSAMYFCASSGRTGNQPQHFGDGTRLSIL.

This clone was observed a handful of times. V and J are TRBV5-4 and TRBJ2-3; a possible D gene is TRBD1 (6 bases). Germline V gene lookup returns CDR1 SGHNT and CDR2 YYREEE (reference sequence). The CDR3 spans 16 residues. Between the trimmed V and J ends, which lost 6 bases and 1 base, there was a span of 18 bases. CDR3 DNA: TGTGCCAGCACACGCCCGGAGGACAGTCGCACAGATACGCAGTATTTT. It is translated as CASTRPEDSRTDTQYF.

V and J are TRBV5-4 and TRBJ2-2; D gene uncertain. V was trimmed by 7 bases and J by 5 bases, leaving 6 bases between them. The CDR3 has 11 residues. CDR1 and CDR2 from the germline V gene are SGHNT and YYREEE (reference sequence). CDR3 nucleotide sequence: TGTGCCAGCCAAAGTACCGGGGAGCTGTTTTTT. This sequence encodes CASQSTGELFF.

The rearrangement links TRBV27 to TRBJ2-3; D not certain. Per germline, CDR1 MNHEY and CDR2 SMNVEV (reference sequence). This CDR3 has 13 residues. Trimming took off 6 bases at V and 1 base at J, with 8 bases between the two ends. In DNA form, the CDR3 reads TGTGCCAGCAGGGCCCCGGGCACAGATACGCAGTATTTT. Amino acids: CASRAPGTDTQYF.

This clone was detected only a few times. V usage is TRBV2 and J usage is TRBJ2-3; TRBD1 matches 8 bases. After removal of 7 bases from V and 0 bases from J, the junction contained 6 bases not matched to a gene. Germline lookup yields CDR1 SNHLY and CDR2 FYNNEI. CDR3 length equals 15 residues. The CDR3 DNA is TGTGCCAGCACCTCCCAGGGGGCTAGCACAGATACGCAGTATTTT. It codes for CASTSQGASTDTQYF.

The chain links TRBV29-1 to TRBJ2-5, with 7 nucleotides matching TRBD2. V was clipped by 8 bases and J by 3 bases; unmatched bases: 9. This CDR3 has 13 amino acids. Germline assignment: CDR1 SQVTM and CDR2 ANQGSEA. CDR3 loop: CSQVAGEEETQYF. CDR3 coding DNA: TGCAGCCAAGTGGCGGGGGAGGAAGAGACCCAGTACTTC.

The genes are TRBV28 and TRBJ2-3; D possibly corresponds to TRBD1 (6 bases). The V gene's germline CDR1 is MDHEN and CDR2 SYDVKM. V lost 6 bases and J 7 bases, leaving 17 bases between the germline ends. This CDR3 has 14 residues. CDR3 in amino acids: CASSLHGGPNTQYF. The CDR3 bases are TGTGCCAGCAGCCTCCATGGGGGCCCAAATACGCAGTATTTT.

The V call is TRBV11-3, the J call TRBJ2-5; D is unresolved. The CDR3 runs to 16 residues. Per the germline V gene, CDR1 is SGHNT and CDR2 is YENEEA. The V end lost 5 bases, the J end lost 1 base, and 17 bases lay between the germline ends. The CDR3 is CASSNYRAPTQETQYF. CDR3 in DNA: TGTGCCAGCAGCAACTACCGGGCGCCAACCCAAGAGACCCAGTACTTC.

The chain links TRBV6-5 to TRBJ2-7, with TRBD1 matching 8 bases. Germline loops: CDR1 MNHEY, CDR2 SVGAGI. The V and J ends lost 8 bases and 8 bases, in that order; junction bases with no gene match: 8. The CDR3 sequence is 12 residues long. The CDR3 DNA is TGTGCCAGCGCCAGGGGGCTTACCAAGCAGTACTTC. This gives the protein CASARGLTKQYF.

This clone has a handful of counts. V usage is TRBV30 and J usage is TRBJ2-5; D not certain. Between the trimmed V and J ends, which lost 5 bases and 1 base, there was a span of 11 bases. This CDR3 region has 13 residues. Germline V gene sequence: CDR1 GTSNPN, CDR2 SVGIG (reference sequence). CDR3 in DNA: TGTGCCTGGGAGACGGTAGGCCAAGAGACCCAGTACTTC. It yields the protein CAWETVGQETQYF. The variable domain in full, with the rest retrieved from reference TRBV30 and TRBJ2-5, is SQTIHQWPATLVQPVGSPLSLECTVEGTSNPNLYWYRQAAGRGLQLLFYSVGIGQISSEVPQNLSASRPQDRQFILSSKKLLLSDSGFYLCAWETVGQETQYFGPGTRLLVL.